A selection of T cell receptor beta chains follows, all from one sample in a study of long-term antiretroviral therapy in people with HIV. Using immunoSEQ multiplex PCR, the repertoire was profiled, and TCRdb retains in-frame clones only, with some absent. The data show some 35,000 clones, 90% to 95% seen once. The sample consisted of unsorted PBMCs, taken just over 5 years after starting antiretroviral therapy. The receptors derive from a woman in her 50s with HIV. Both conserved end residues are trimmed from each CDR3. The D gene is left open where the match is weak.

d_call: -
v_call: TRBV11-1
j_call: TRBJ2-5
cdr3_aa: ASRYTGVETQY

d_call: -
v_call: TRBV25-1
j_call: TRBJ1-1
cdr3_aa: ASSETEGLGTEAF

d_call: -
v_call: TRBV19
j_call: TRBJ2-6
cdr3_aa: ASEDGSSGANVLT

d_call: -
v_call: TRBV25-1
j_call: TRBJ1-2
cdr3_aa: ASSELGETRGGYT

d_call: TRBD1
v_call: TRBV11-3
j_call: TRBJ1-5
cdr3_aa: ASSFRDRGYRYSNQPQH

d_call: TRBD1
v_call: TRBV7-2
j_call: TRBJ1-1
cdr3_aa: ASSLTDRGTTEAF

d_call: -
v_call: TRBV7-3
j_call: TRBJ2-3
cdr3_aa: ASSPEGTRVISTQY

d_call: -
v_call: TRBV6-6
j_call: TRBJ1-4
cdr3_aa: ASSPPGRGNEKLF

d_call: TRBD1
v_call: TRBV6-6
j_call: TRBJ2-3
cdr3_aa: ATGQGTDTQY

d_call: -
v_call: TRBV18
j_call: TRBJ1-2
cdr3_aa: ASSPPTESYGYT

d_call: -
v_call: TRBV7-6
j_call: TRBJ1-1
cdr3_aa: ASSLSDLSTEAF

d_call: -
v_call: TRBV4-3
j_call: TRBJ1-2
cdr3_aa: ASSQDVTVRHGYT

d_call: -
v_call: TRBV6-1
j_call: TRBJ1-2
cdr3_aa: ASSERRGSGYGYT

d_call: -
v_call: TRBV6-5
j_call: TRBJ1-1
cdr3_aa: ASSYLTAMNTEAF

d_call: -
v_call: TRBV9
j_call: TRBJ1-1
cdr3_aa: ASSVGAGPNTEAF

d_call: -
v_call: TRBV7-9
j_call: TRBJ1-6
cdr3_aa: ASSLGGPVSPLH

d_call: TRBD2
v_call: TRBV5-1
j_call: TRBJ2-3
cdr3_aa: ASSSGTSGPTDTQY

d_call: TRBD1
v_call: TRBV7-2
j_call: TRBJ1-2
cdr3_aa: ASSSGQLNYGYT

d_call: -
v_call: TRBV6-5
j_call: TRBJ1-2
cdr3_aa: ASSSNLQLVKGYT

d_call: TRBD2
v_call: TRBV7-9
j_call: TRBJ2-5
cdr3_aa: ASSPLAGGPAETQY

d_call: -
v_call: TRBV19
j_call: TRBJ2-3
cdr3_aa: ASSSRTFTDTQY

d_call: -
v_call: TRBV6-6
j_call: TRBJ1-2
cdr3_aa: ASSQGQLNYGYT

d_call: TRBD2
v_call: TRBV5-1
j_call: TRBJ2-1
cdr3_aa: ASSVGLAGLYEQF

d_call: -
v_call: TRBV2
j_call: TRBJ1-4
cdr3_aa: ASRSGLAGQAEKLF

d_call: TRBD2
v_call: TRBV5-1
j_call: TRBJ2-3
cdr3_aa: ASSFSGDSPDTQY

d_call: -
v_call: TRBV6-6
j_call: TRBJ1-3
cdr3_aa: ASSYSMGFSGNTIY

d_call: -
v_call: TRBV6-5
j_call: TRBJ1-1
cdr3_aa: ASSNPKQRRAF

d_call: -
v_call: TRBV19
j_call: TRBJ1-3
cdr3_aa: ASSMPLQGAPGNTIY